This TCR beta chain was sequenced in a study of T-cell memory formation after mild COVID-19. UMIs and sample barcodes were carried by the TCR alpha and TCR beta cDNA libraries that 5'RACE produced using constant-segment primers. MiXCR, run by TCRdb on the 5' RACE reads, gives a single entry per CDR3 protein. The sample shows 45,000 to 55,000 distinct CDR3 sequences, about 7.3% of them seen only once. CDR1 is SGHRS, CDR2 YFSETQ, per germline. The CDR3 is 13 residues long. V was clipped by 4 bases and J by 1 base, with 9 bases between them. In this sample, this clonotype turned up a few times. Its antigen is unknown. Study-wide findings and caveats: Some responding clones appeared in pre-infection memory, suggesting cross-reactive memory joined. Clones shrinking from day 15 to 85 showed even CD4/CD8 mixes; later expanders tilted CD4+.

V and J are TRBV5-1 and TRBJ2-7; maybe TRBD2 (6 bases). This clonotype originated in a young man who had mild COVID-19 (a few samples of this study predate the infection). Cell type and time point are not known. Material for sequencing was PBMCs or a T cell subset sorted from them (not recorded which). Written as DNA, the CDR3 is TGCGCCAGCAGCGCCGGGACTTCCTACGAGCAGTACTTC. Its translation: CASSAGTSYEQYF.